This T cell receptor (beta chain) was sequenced for a study of blood T cell repertoires in COVID-19 (dated by TCRdb to between 2020 and 2021). About the study as a whole: The collaborator samples originated in the United States, Italy and Spain and spanned the acute and convalescent phases of COVID-19. The repertoires were released in a freely available public database meant as a resource for research on the immune response to SARS-CoV-2. Where available, HLA class I and class II types were obtained from metadata supplied by the sample provider rather than from assay-based typing. Subjects who had been exposed to COVID-19, were actively infected with it, or had recovered from it provided the deeply sampled blood TCRbeta repertoires that made up the dataset. The samples were drawn from two sources: the first 160 participants of the ongoing ImmuneRACE study, and fewer than 1,500 subjects contributed by 6 global collaborators. A de-identified subject ID, COVID-19 status, age in years and sex were almost always included in the sample metadata. The material from the prospective study consisted of cDNA or gDNA derived from T cells, B-cell-depleted T cells, or PBMCs.

Taken from cysteine to phenylalanine, the CDR3 has 13 residues. Solely the CDR3 DNA is kept, with 39 bases framed from the first base. The germline V gene yields MNHEY for CDR1 and SVGAGI for CDR2. Unmatched junction bases come to 4, with V trimmed by 7 bases and J by 3 bases. A remark on this clone: This receptor's antigen is unknown. No qualities accompany the bases; no much larger clone lies one base away.

The collaborating institutions used their own protocols to collect whole blood in K2EDTA tubes. For TCRbeta analysis, collaborators shipped samples in one of three forms: frozen whole blood, isolated PBMCs, or DNA extracted from either of those sample types. TCRbeta CDR3 regions were amplified from genomic DNA by means of the immunoSEQ Assay, a bias-controlled multiplex PCR. The study's processing was this. Within the assay, amplification of reference gene primers was used to estimate how many nucleated cells each sample contained. To quantify the absolute abundance of each unique TCRbeta CDR3 rearrangement, sequence reads were collapsed and filtered. Productive Simpson clonality was computed per sample as the square root of Simpson's diversity index over productive rearrangements. The clones in this table, taken by TCRdb from immuneACCESS, are in-frame only. Not every clone is retained; where verified, under half of the shortfall comes from an unresolved V gene, and the cause of the rest is unknown. V, J and clone size were drawn from that table, and D and trimming were deduced from the DNA. In this sample the table shows about 74,000 clones, more than 90% of which occur a single time. The ten largest account for roughly a tenth of the sample.

Overall study results and their limits: How much clinical and demographic metadata was included differed by source and by participant, and the metadata was provided uncurated.

The sample consisted of peripheral blood. Rearrangement joined TRBV6-5 to TRBJ2-7; 9 bases in between match TRBD1. This TCR was sampled from a human donor in a cohort sampled during active COVID-19. The DNA sequence reads TGTGCCAGCACGTCGGGACAGGGCTACGAGCAGTACTTC. It translates as CASTSGQGYEQYF.